These T cell receptor beta chains were read from a single sample in a study of technical replicates of blood from a few donors. Sequencing used immunoSEQ multiplex PCR; TCRdb keeps in-frame clones, though not all of them. This sample has approximately 12,000 clones, with about 91% found just once. The sample comprised PBMCs. Receptors were obtained from a human donor in good health. Each CDR3 is given with its conserved first and last residue. A D gene is named only where the DNA matches it firmly. Expanded clones are given a class, and other clones once, few, many or no size at all.

TRBD2 TRBJ2-7 TRBV25-1 NA TGTGCCAGCGCGAAGGGACTAGCGGGCTACGAGCAGTACTTC CASAKGLAGYEQYF
TRBD2 TRBJ2-1 TRBV2 NA TGTGCCAGCACTAGCGGGAGGGCCAGTATTGAGCAGTTCTTC CASTSGRASIEQFF
TRBD2 TRBJ2-2 TRBV12-5 NA TGTGCTAGTGCGGGAGGGCCCCCCGGGGGTACCGGGGAGCTGTTTTTT CASAGGPPGGTGELFF
NA TRBJ2-5 TRBV7-8 NA TGTGCCAGCAGCAATGCGGGACTTGGAGAGACCCAGTACTTC CASSNAGLGETQYF
TRBD2 TRBJ2-1 TRBV12-5 once TGTGCTAGTGGTTTGGTACTCGGGAGGGCCGCCAATGAGCAGTTCTTC CASGLVLGRAANEQFF
NA TRBJ2-5 TRBV2 NA TGTGCCAGCAGTATACAAGAGACCCAGTACTTC CASSIQETQYF
NA TRBJ2-6 TRBV7-9 NA TGTGCCAGCAGCGCACTCGGGGCCAACGTCCTGACTTTC CASSALGANVLTF
TRBD1 TRBJ1-3 TRBV5-6 NA TGTGCCAGCTTAAGACAGGGTGGAAACACCATATATTTT CASLRQGGNTIYF
TRBD1 TRBJ1-2 TRBV10-3 NA TGTGCCATCAGTGGAGGGGGACAGAACTATGGCTACACCTTC CAISGGGQNYGYTF
TRBD2 TRBJ2-7 TRBV27 NA TGTGCCAGCAGTTTGTTTCTAGCGGGAGGCGAGCAGTACTTC CASSLFLAGGEQYF
NA TRBJ1-1 TRBV5-1 once TGCGCCAGCAGCTGGATAATGGGGCGGGGGGCTGAAGCTTTCTTT CASSWIMGRGAEAFF
NA TRBJ2-7 TRBV2 NA TGTGCCAGCATTCCCGAACGGAGCTCCTACGAGCAGTACTTC CASIPERSSYEQYF
TRBD2 TRBJ2-7 TRBV27 NA TGTGCCAGCAGTTCCTTTAGCGGGAGGTCGCCCGAGCAGTACTTC CASSSFSGRSPEQYF
NA TRBJ1-5 TRBV30 NA TGTGCCTGGAGCTCCCGGGGAGGGAAACCTAGCAATCAGCCCCAGCATTTT CAWSSRGGKPSNQPQHF
TRBD2 TRBJ2-5 TRBV7-7 NA TGTGCCAGCAGCTTAGGTGGAGCGGGAGGCCCCTTTGAGACCCAGTACTTC CASSLGGAGGPFETQYF
NA TRBJ2-7 TRBV28 NA TGTGCCAGCGCCGGATATAGCGGATCAACCTACGAGCAGTACTTC CASAGYSGSTYEQYF
TRBD2 TRBJ2-3 TRBV7-3 NA TGTGCCAGCAGCCCCGGCGGGGGGTGGGGCACAGATACGCAGTATTTT CASSPGGGWGTDTQYF
NA TRBJ2-7 TRBV19 NA TGTGCCAGTAGTAGTCCGGTAGCGGACTTCTACGAGCAGTACTTC CASSSPVADFYEQYF
NA TRBJ1-3 TRBV6-1 NA TGTGCCAGCACGACAGGTCTTTCCTCTGGAAACACCATATATTTT CASTTGLSSGNTIYF
TRBD1 TRBJ2-1 TRBV27 NA TGTGCCAGCAGCTCCCGGACAGGGGCCTACAATGAGCAGTTCTTC CASSSRTGAYNEQFF
TRBD1 TRBJ2-7 TRBV12-5 NA TGTGCTAGTGGTTCAGGCCTCGGACAGGGTATCCACGAGCAGTACTTC CASGSGLGQGIHEQYF
NA TRBJ2-3 TRBV5-1 NA TGCGCCAGCAGCTTGGGTACGGTCGGGTATTCCCTCACAGATACGCAGTATTTT CASSLGTVGYSLTDTQYF
NA TRBJ1-1 TRBV7-8 once TGTGCCAGCAGCTTATATAATCACGGGGGGCGAGGGAACACTGAAGCTTTCTTT CASSLYNHGGRGNTEAFF
NA TRBJ1-5 TRBV28 NA TGTGCCAGCAGTGGGACGGGGGGCAATCAGCCCCAGCATTTT CASSGTGGNQPQHF
NA TRBJ2-7 TRBV6-6 once TGTGCCAGCAGTAAACAGGGTTACGAGCAGTACTTC CASSKQGYEQYF
NA TRBJ2-2 TRBV7-3 NA TGTGCCAGCAGCTTTTCCCCCAGGGGAAACACCGGGGAGCTGTTTTTT CASSFSPRGNTGELFF
NA TRBJ2-3 TRBV6-4 NA TGTGCCAGCAGTAGCGGGAGCACAGATACGCAGTATTTT CASSSGSTDTQYF
NA TRBJ1-4 TRBV4-1 NA TGCGCCAGCAGCCAAGACAGGGTTGGTGAAAAACTGTTTTTT CASSQDRVGEKLFF
NA TRBJ2-3 TRBV7-8 NA TGTGCCAGCAGCTTCGATAGCGGACGGGATACGCAGTATTTT CASSFDSGRDTQYF
TRBD1 TRBJ2-7 TRBV6-1 NA TGTGCCAGCCTCCCAAGGCACAGGGGGCCCTACGAGCAGTACTTC CASLPRHRGPYEQYF
NA TRBJ2-7 TRBV7-6 NA TGTGCCAGCAGCTTAGCCCCCGAGGGTGAGCAGTACTTC CASSLAPEGEQYF
NA TRBJ2-2 TRBV7-3 NA TGTGCCAGCAGCTTAACCACAATCACCGGGGAGCTGTTTTTT CASSLTTITGELFF
NA TRBJ2-5 TRBV7-3 NA TGTGCCAGCAGTCAGGGGCCCCAAGAGACCCAGTACTTC CASSQGPQETQYF
TRBD1 TRBJ2-2 TRBV7-9 NA TGTGCCAGCAGCCGGACAGGGACCGGGGAGCTGTTTTTT CASSRTGTGELFF
NA TRBJ1-4 TRBV11-2 NA TGTGCCAGCAGCTTGGGCGTGGGTGAAAAACTGTTTTTT CASSLGVGEKLFF
NA TRBJ1-2 TRBV5-1 NA TGCGCCAGCAGCTTGGGCCCCCTGGGGGGCTATGGCTACACCTTC CASSLGPLGGYGYTF
NA TRBJ1-4 TRBV6-1 NA TGTGCCAGCAGTGTTGGAGGAACTAATGAAAAACTGTTTTTT CASSVGGTNEKLFF
TRBD2 TRBJ2-2 TRBV6-4 NA TGTGCCAGCAGTGACACTAGCGGGAGCACCGGGGAGCTGTTTTTT CASSDTSGSTGELFF
NA TRBJ2-1 TRBV5-6 NA TGTGCCAGCAGCCAGTCCAATGAGCAGTTCTTC CASSQSNEQFF
TRBD2 TRBJ2-7 TRBV5-1 NA TGCGCCAGCAGCTTGGAACTAGCGGGAAACGAGCAGTACTTC CASSLELAGNEQYF
NA TRBJ2-1 TRBV7-8 NA TGTGCCAGCAGCCAAGTTAGTGAGCAGTTCTTC CASSQVSEQFF